This entry describes one T cell receptor beta chain. What it binds is unknown. This sample stems from a study of CD8 T cells in ankylosing spondylitis. The length of the CDR3 is 11 residues. V was trimmed by 4 bases and J by 7 bases, leaving 8 bases between them. The authors made TCR beta libraries by quantitative 5'-RACE with molecular barcodes. From the 5' RACE reads, TCRdb called clonotypes with MiXCR, one entry per CDR3 protein. The sample gives under 200,000 distinct CDR3 sequences, about an eighth of which show up once; 11% is in the top ten. Findings and caveats of the study: According to the report, clones linked to the disease were significantly enriched in matched synovial fluid samples taken from ankylosing spondylitis patients. Existing reports had already noted some motif variants in reactive arthritis synovial fluid and blood.

The chain combines TRBV12-3 or TRBV12-4 with TRBJ2-7; D uncertain. The TCR comes from a female donor with ankylosing spondylitis or in good health (not recorded which). Sequencing was performed on blood, either unsorted or a sorted T cell fraction (not recorded which). CDR3 bases: TGTGCCAGCAGTTCACGGTGGGAGCAGTACTTC. Protein: CASSSRWEQYF.